This T cell receptor (beta chain) was obtained from a study of technical replicates of blood from a few donors. Profiled with immunoSEQ multiplex PCR; TCRdb holds only in-frame clones, not every one. Of about 75,000 clones in the sample, nearly 98% were seen once. The CDR3 is made up of 13 amino acids. The germline CDR1 and CDR2 sequences are LNHDA and SQIVND (reference sequence). The V end was cut by 2 bases, the J end by 6 bases, with 8 bases between. The genes are TRBV19 and TRBJ2-1, with a possible D match to TRBD1 (5 bases). This receptor was taken from a human donor in good health. Sequenced material: T cells isolated from PBMCs. The CDR3 spells CASSISRGNEQFF. The DNA of the CDR3 is TGTGCCAGTAGTATATCTAGGGGCAATGAGCAGTTCTTC.